Sequencing of this T cell receptor beta chain was carried out in a study of T cell responses to AZD1222 COVID-19 vaccine. V lost 4 bases, J lost 5 bases, and 6 bases lay in between. This CDR3 region has 11 residues. Germline V lookup: CDR1 SGHNT, CDR2 YYREEE (reference sequence). Sequenced by immunoSEQ multiplex PCR; TCRdb stores in-frame clones only, minus some. The repertoire includes about 140,000 clones, 85% to 95% of them detected once, and approximately 0.96% sits in the top ten. This receptor was identified in an adult in good health. This sequence joins TRBV5-4 and TRBJ1-2; D gene uncertain. The material sequenced was peripheral blood, taken on day 0 of MenACWY control vaccination. CDR3 sequence: CASSTTYGYTF. The CDR3 DNA reads as TGTGCCAGCAGCACTACGTATGGCTACACCTTC.